This TCR beta chain was observed in a study of CD8 T cells in ankylosing spondylitis. This clonotype was observed a few times. Its specificity is unknown. TCRdb analysed the 5' RACE reads with MiXCR anew, one entry per CDR3 protein. The sample includes about 750,000 distinct CDR3 sequences, 19% of them seen just once. General study results and limits: A TCR beta motif of 7 to 9 highly homologous variants seemed to mark ankylosing spondylitis blood. Reports say disease-linked clones showed up significantly more in matched ankylosing spondylitis synovial fluid.

The CDR3 loop spans 14 amino acids. The trim removed 1 base at V and 6 bases at J, leaving 0 bases unmatched. The V gene's germline CDR1 is MGHRA and CDR2 YSYEKL. This sequence was found in a male donor with ankylosing spondylitis. The sample consisted of blood, either unsorted or a sorted T cell fraction (not recorded which). The chain has TRBV4-1 and TRBJ1-5, with 10 bases matching TRBD1. CDR3 in amino acids: CASSQGQGAQPQHF. The CDR3, as DNA: TGCGCCAGCAGCCAAGGACAGGGGGCTCAGCCCCAGCATTTT.